This T cell receptor beta chain was found in a study of blood T cell repertoires in COVID-19. The data were produced by immunoSEQ multiplex PCR, yet TCRdb's version contains in-frame clones alone and is incomplete. The data hold 150,000 or so clones, with roughly 83% observed a single time. This clonotype originated in a man younger than 35 with active or convalescent COVID-19. The sequenced material came from peripheral blood.

The CDR3 nucleotides read TGTGCCAGCGGCGGGCAGGGGGCTTACTATGGCTACACCTTC. Protein product: CASGGQGAYYGYTF. The chain has TRBV2 and TRBJ1-2; 8 bases match TRBD1. The CDR3 has 14 residues. Per germline, CDR1 SNHLY and CDR2 FYNNEI. Unmatched junction bases numbered 8, after V lost 8 bases and J lost 3 bases.